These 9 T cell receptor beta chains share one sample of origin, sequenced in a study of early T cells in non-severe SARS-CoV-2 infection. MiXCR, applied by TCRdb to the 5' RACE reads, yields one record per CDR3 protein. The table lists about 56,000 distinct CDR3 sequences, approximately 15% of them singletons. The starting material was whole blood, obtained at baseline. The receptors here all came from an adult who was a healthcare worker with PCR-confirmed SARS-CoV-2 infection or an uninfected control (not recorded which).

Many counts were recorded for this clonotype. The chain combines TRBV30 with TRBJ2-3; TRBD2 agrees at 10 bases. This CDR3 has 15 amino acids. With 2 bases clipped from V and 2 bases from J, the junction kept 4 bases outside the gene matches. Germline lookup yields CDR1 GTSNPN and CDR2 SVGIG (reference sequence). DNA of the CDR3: TGTGCCTGGAGTTGGCTAGCGGGGGCCACAGATACGCAGTATTTT. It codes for CAWSWLAGATDTQYF.

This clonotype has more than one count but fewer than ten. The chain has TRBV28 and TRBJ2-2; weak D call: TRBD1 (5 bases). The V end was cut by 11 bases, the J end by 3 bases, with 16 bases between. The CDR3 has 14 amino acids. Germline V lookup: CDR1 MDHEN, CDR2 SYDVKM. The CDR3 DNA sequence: TGTGCCTCGGTGGGGCAGACGTACACCGGGGAGCTGTTTTTT. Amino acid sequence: CASVGQTYTGELFF.

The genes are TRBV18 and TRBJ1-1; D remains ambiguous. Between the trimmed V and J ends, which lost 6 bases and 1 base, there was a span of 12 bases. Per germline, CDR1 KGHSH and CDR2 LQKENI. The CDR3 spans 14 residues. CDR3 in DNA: TGTGCCAGCTCCCCCCAGAAAGGGAACACTGAAGCTTTCTTT. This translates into CASSPQKGNTEAFF.

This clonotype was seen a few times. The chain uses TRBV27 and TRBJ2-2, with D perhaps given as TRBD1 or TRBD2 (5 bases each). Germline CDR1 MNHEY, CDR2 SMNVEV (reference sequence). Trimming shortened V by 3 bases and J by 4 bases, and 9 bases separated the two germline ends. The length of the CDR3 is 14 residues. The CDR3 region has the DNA TGTGCCAGCAGTTTTGGGGGATTCACCGGGGAGCTGTTTTTT. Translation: CASSFGGFTGELFF.

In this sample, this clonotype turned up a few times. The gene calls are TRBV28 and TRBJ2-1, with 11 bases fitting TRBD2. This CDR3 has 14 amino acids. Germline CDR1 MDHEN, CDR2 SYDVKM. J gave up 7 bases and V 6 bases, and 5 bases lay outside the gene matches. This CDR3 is CASRRLAGLNEQFF. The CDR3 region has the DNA TGTGCCAGCAGAAGACTAGCGGGATTGAATGAGCAGTTCTTC.

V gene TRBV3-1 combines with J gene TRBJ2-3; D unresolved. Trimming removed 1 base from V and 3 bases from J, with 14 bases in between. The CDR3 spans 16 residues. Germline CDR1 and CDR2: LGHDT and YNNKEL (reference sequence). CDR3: CASSQALKLSTDTQYF. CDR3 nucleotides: TGTGCCAGCAGCCAAGCCCTCAAACTCTCTACAGATACGCAGTATTTT.

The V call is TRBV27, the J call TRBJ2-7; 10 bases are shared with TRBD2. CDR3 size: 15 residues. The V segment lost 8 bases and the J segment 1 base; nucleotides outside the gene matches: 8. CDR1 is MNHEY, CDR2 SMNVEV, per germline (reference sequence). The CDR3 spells CASPPLAGGSYEQYF. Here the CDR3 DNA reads TGTGCCAGCCCCCCCTTAGCGGGAGGTTCCTACGAGCAGTACTTC.

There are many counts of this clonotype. CDR3 sequence reads: CASSILYNEQFF. Written as DNA, the CDR3 is TGTGCCAGTAGTATCCTATACAATGAGCAGTTCTTC. This chain links TRBV19 with TRBJ2-1, with D uncertain. V lost 3 bases and J lost 4, with 4 bases in between. CDR1 and CDR2 (germline): LNHDA, SQIVND (reference sequence). CDR3 length: 12 residues.

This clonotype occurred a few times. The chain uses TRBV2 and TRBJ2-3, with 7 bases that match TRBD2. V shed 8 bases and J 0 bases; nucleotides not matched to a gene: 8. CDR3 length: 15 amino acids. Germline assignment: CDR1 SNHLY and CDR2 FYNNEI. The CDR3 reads CASGGLAVSTDTQYF. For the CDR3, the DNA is TGTGCCAGCGGCGGGCTAGCGGTTAGCACAGATACGCAGTATTTT. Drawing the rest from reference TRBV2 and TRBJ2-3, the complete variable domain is EPEVTQTPSHQVTQMGQEVILRCVPISNHLYFYWYRQILGQKVEFLVSFYNNEISEKSEIFDDQFSVERPDGSNFTLKIRSTKLEDSAMYFCASGGLAVSTDTQYFGPGTRLTVL.